Listed here are 24 T cell receptor beta chains from one sample, sequenced in a study of monozygotic twins with cystic fibrosis. TCRdb's copy holds only in-frame clones and misses some; the assay was immunoSEQ multiplex PCR. The sample records 30,000 to 35,000 clones, roughly 96% being singletons. Material: blood. The receptors were sampled from a girl under 10 years old with cystic fibrosis.

This rearrangement joins TRBV5-1 to TRBJ1-2; D gene unclear. V was pared by 3 bases and J by 5 bases, with 20 bases between. CDR1 and CDR2 (germline): SGHRS, YFSETQ. The CDR3 sequence is 16 residues long. The CDR3 nucleotides are TGCGCCAGCAGCTCCCGACCGGAGGCGGGGAATTATGGCTACACCTTC. Protein product: CASSSRPEAGNYGYTF.

This chain joins TRBV30 and TRBJ1-3; 9 bases align to TRBD1. The CDR3 totals 14 residues. Germline V lookup: CDR1 GTSNPN, CDR2 SVGIG (reference sequence). The V gene end was trimmed by 5 bases and the J gene end by 9 bases; junction bases not matched to a gene: 11. The CDR3 loop is CAWSQGARVTTIYF. CDR3 coding DNA: TGTGCCTGGTCACAGGGGGCTCGGGTCACCACCATATATTTT. The full variable domain, its missing parts supplied by reference TRBV30 and TRBJ1-3, is SQTIHQWPATLVQPVGSPLSLECTVEGTSNPNLYWYRQAAGRGLQLLFYSVGIGQISSEVPQNLSASRPQDRQFILSSKKLLLSDSGFYLCAWSQGARVTTIYFGEGSWLTVV.

The V call is TRBV25-1, the J call TRBJ1-5; perhaps TRBD1 as D (6 bases). The CDR3 consists of 12 residues. Germline assignment: CDR1 MGHDK and CDR2 SYGVNS. The CDR3 spells CTKQGRGQPQHF. CDR3 DNA: TGTACCAAACAGGGTAGGGGTCAGCCCCAGCATTTT.

The rearrangement uses TRBV7-9 and TRBJ1-4; unclear D gene. Germline CDR1 and CDR2: SEHNR and FQNEAQ (reference sequence). The CDR3 runs 14 residues. V gave up 5 bases and J gave up 0 bases, with 7 bases separating them. The CDR3 DNA follows: TGTGCCAGCAGCCTCCTGGCAACTAATGAAAAACTGTTTTTT. Residues: CASSLLATNEKLFF. Full variable domain (remainder filled in from reference TRBV7-9 and TRBJ1-4): DTGVSQNPRHKITKRGQNVTFRCDPISEHNRLYWYRQTLGQGPEFLTYFQNEAQLEKSRLLSDRFSAERPKGSFSTLEIQRTEQGDSAMYLCASSLLATNEKLFFGSGTQLSVL.

The V call is TRBV28, the J call TRBJ1-5, with 7 bases fitting TRBD1. Trimming removed 7 bases from V and 12 bases from J; junction bases left unmatched: 9. There are 12 residues in the CDR3. Germline V gene lookup returns CDR1 MDHEN and CDR2 SYDVKM. The DNA of the CDR3 is TGTGCCAGCACACTCGCTTCAGGGGGCCAGCATTTT. This codes for CASTLASGGQHF.

This clone has only one observation. The chain uses TRBV11-2 and TRBJ2-7; 7 bases are shared with TRBD1. Germline V lookup: CDR1 SGHAT, CDR2 FQNNGV. There are 14 residues in the CDR3. The J segment lost 0 bases and the V segment lost 2 bases, leaving 1 base of the junction unmatched. CDR3 loop: CASSLHRGSYEQYF. CDR3 coding DNA: TGTGCCAGCAGCTTACACAGGGGCTCCTACGAGCAGTACTTC.

The CDR3 coding sequence is TGTGCCTGGAGTGTAGGGGGTACGCAGTATTTT. It translates to CAWSVGGTQYF. The V and J genes are TRBV30 and TRBJ2-3, with TRBD1 as a possible D gene (6 bases). Between the trimmed V and J ends, which lost 0 bases and 8 bases, there was a span of 6 bases. Germline lookup yields CDR1 GTSNPN and CDR2 SVGIG (reference sequence). There are 11 residues in the CDR3.

The rearrangement uses TRBV5-4 and TRBJ2-5; D gene unclear. Germline V gene data show CDR1 as SGHNT and CDR2 as YYREEE (reference sequence). V lost 0 bases and J 2 bases, leaving 5 bases between the germline ends. CDR3 length: 13 residues. As DNA, the CDR3 is TGTGCCAGCAGCTTGGGATTTCAAGAGACCCAGTACTTC. It codes for CASSLGFQETQYF.

This chain joins TRBV19 and TRBJ2-5; the D gene is possibly TRBD2 (5 bases). V lost 3 bases and J 5 bases, leaving 16 bases between the germline ends. Per the germline V gene, CDR1 is LNHDA and CDR2 is SQIVND (reference sequence). This CDR3 is built from 15 residues. The CDR3 loop reads CASSISHSPGETQYF. DNA for the CDR3: TGTGCCAGTAGTATTTCCCACAGCCCGGGGGAGACCCAGTACTTC.

The V gene is TRBV15, the J gene TRBJ2-1; TRBD2 agrees at 11 bases. Trimming cost V 0 bases and J 5 bases; bases outside gene matches: 15. Germline V gene lookup returns CDR1 LNHNV and CDR2 YYDKDF (reference sequence). This CDR3 has 20 amino acids. CDR3 DNA: TGTGCCACCAGCAGAGATAAAGGGACTAGCGGCTTTATACTAGACAATGAGCAGTTCTTC. Translating it yields CATSRDKGTSGFILDNEQFF.

The CDR3 region is CASKTADNSGNTIYF. DNA of the CDR3: TGTGCCAGCAAAACTGCCGATAACTCTGGAAACACCATATATTTT. The rearrangement joins TRBV6-1 to TRBJ1-3; D call uncertain. CDR3 length: 15 amino acids. The V end was cut by 7 bases, the J end by 0 bases, with 13 bases between. Germline-derived CDR1 and CDR2 are MNHNS and SASEGT.

This rearrangement joins TRBV12-5 to TRBJ1-3, with TRBD1 identical over 7 bases. V was pared by 0 bases and J by 15 bases, with 17 bases of the junction left unmatched. The CDR3 spans 16 residues. The germline CDR1 and CDR2 sequences are LGHNT and FRNRAP. The CDR3 DNA sequence: TGTGCTAGTGGTTTGGTAGTGACAGGGTCTTCTCTATCGCCATATTTT. It encodes CASGLVVTGSSLSPYF. Using reference TRBV12-5 and TRBJ1-3 for the parts outside the CDR3, the full variable domain is DARVTQTPRHKVTEMGQEVTMRCQPILGHNTVFWYRQTMMQGLELLAYFRNRAPLDDSGMPKDRFSAEMPDATLATLKIQPSEPRDSAVYFCASGLVVTGSSLSPYFGEGSWLTVV.

This clone was recorded once. J is TRBJ2-7 and V is TRBV27; 7 nucleotides line up with TRBD2. With V trimmed by 5 bases and J by 6 bases, 19 bases remained unmatched. The CDR3 runs 17 residues. The germline gives CDR1 MNHEY, CDR2 SMNVEV (reference sequence). CDR3 bases: TGTGCCAGCAGTCACCCGGCCGGGCGGGAGTCGCCCAGCGAGCAGTACTTC. This encodes CASSHPAGRESPSEQYF.

The chain combines TRBV9 with TRBJ1-3; no reliable D call. The V gene lost 3 bases and the J gene lost 6 bases, with 28 bases spanning the gap. CDR3 length: 19 amino acids. CDR1 SGDLS and CDR2 YYNGEE come from the germline V gene. The CDR3 DNA reads as TGTGCCAGCAGCGCGAGGGCCTTAGGAAGGGTAGAAGTTGAAAACACCATATATTTT. Protein sequence: CASSARALGRVEVENTIYF.

J is TRBJ2-1 and V is TRBV7-2; D gene ambiguous. The CDR3 length is 15 residues. V lost 7 bases to trimming and J lost 0 bases, with 13 bases between them. Germline CDR1 and CDR2: SGHTA and FQGNSA. CDR3 amino acids: CASTSKGSSYNEQFF. CDR3 coding DNA: TGTGCCAGCACCAGTAAGGGTTCCTCCTACAATGAGCAGTTCTTC.

DNA of the CDR3: TGTGCCTGGAGTTACTATGGGGGAGGTGAAAGAGATACGCAGTATTTT. Protein sequence: CAWSYYGGGERDTQYF. The V call is TRBV30, the J call TRBJ2-3; D is perhaps TRBD2 (6 bases). The length of the CDR3 is 16 residues. In germline, CDR1 is GTSNPN, CDR2 SVGIG (reference sequence). V was shortened by 2 bases and J by 5 bases, with 20 bases between the two germline ends.

The chain joins TRBV29-1 to TRBJ1-1, with unresolved D. CDR1 and CDR2 (germline): SQVTM, ANQGSEA. V gave up 6 bases and J gave up 1 base, with 9 bases separating them. The CDR3 has 12 residues. The CDR3 loop is CSVTPRNTEAFF. DNA of the CDR3: TGCAGCGTCACACCCCGGAACACTGAAGCTTTCTTT.

The CDR3 sequence is CASAEPGVDGYTF. The CDR3 bases are TGTGCCAGCGCCGAACCAGGGGTTGATGGCTACACCTTC. The chain employs TRBV6-1 and TRBJ1-2; D may be TRBD1 (6 bases). Trimming took 8 bases from V and 6 from J, leaving 16 bases between them. The CDR3 loop spans 13 amino acids. CDR1 and CDR2 from the germline V gene are MNHNS and SASEGT.

The V gene is TRBV6-1, the J gene TRBJ1-4, with 7 positions matching TRBD1. This CDR3 has 14 residues. V was pared by 3 bases and J by 6 bases, with 4 bases of the junction left unmatched. Per germline, CDR1 MNHNS and CDR2 SASEGT. DNA of the CDR3: TGTGCCAGCAGTGAGACAGGGAGGGATGAAAAACTGTTTTTT. It yields the protein CASSETGRDEKLFF.

This chain links TRBV25-1 with TRBJ1-2, with TRBD1 as a possible D gene (5 bases). V was pared by 5 bases and J by 8 bases, with 15 bases between. The CDR3 has 13 residues. Germline assignment: CDR1 MGHDK and CDR2 SYGVNS. CDR3 residues: CASSLGPGGGYTF. In DNA form, the CDR3 reads TGTGCCAGCAGTCTAGGGCCGGGGGGAGGCTACACCTTC.

The chain uses TRBV6-5 and TRBJ1-4, with a weak D call TRBD1 (6 bases). Germline V lookup: CDR1 MNHEY, CDR2 SVGAGI. CDR3 length: 11 amino acids. As DNA, the CDR3 is TGTCAGGGACACTCTGGAGAAAAACTGTTTTTT. Translating it yields CQGHSGEKLFF.

The chain recombines TRBV2 with TRBJ2-7; perhaps TRBD2 as D (5 bases). From germline, CDR1 is SNHLY and CDR2 FYNNEI. The CDR3 loop spans 19 amino acids. Trimming shortened V by 4 bases and J by 2 bases, and 27 bases separated the two germline ends. CDR3 amino acids: CASSASWSSDSRGTYEQYF. CDR3 coding DNA: TGTGCCAGCAGTGCTAGTTGGAGTAGCGATTCAAGAGGGACCTACGAGCAGTACTTC.

V is TRBV5-8 and J is TRBJ2-1; D may be TRBD2 (6 bases). The germline CDR1 and CDR2 sequences are SGHTS and YDEGEE. The V end lost 0 bases, the J end lost 0 bases, and 13 bases lay between the germline ends. This CDR3 has 17 amino acids. The CDR3 protein is CASSLVQGLYSYNEQFF. The CDR3 DNA follows: TGTGCCAGCAGCTTGGTCCAGGGACTCTACTCCTACAATGAGCAGTTCTTC. Using reference TRBV5-8 and TRBJ2-1 for the parts outside the CDR3, the full variable domain is EAGVTQSPTHLIKTRGQQATLRCSPISGHTSVYWYQQALGLGLQFLLWYDEGEERNRGNFPPRFSGRQFPNYSSELNVNALELEDSALYLCASSLVQGLYSYNEQFFGPGTRLTVL.

The chain employs TRBV5-1 and TRBJ1-1; D is undetermined. The germline gives CDR1 SGHRS, CDR2 YFSETQ. V lost 3 bases and J 2 bases, leaving 8 bases between the germline ends. The CDR3 sequence is 13 residues long. The CDR3 nucleotides are TGCGCCAGCAGCTCCGACGGTAACACTGAAGCTTTCTTT. Protein sequence: CASSSDGNTEAFF.